Each of the 7 T cell receptor beta chains below was sequenced from the same sample in a study of blood T cells in healthy people across ages (dated by TCRdb to about 2015). The library was built by means of 5' RACE. A second 7 to 11 cycle PCR used a sample-barcoded 5' primer and a J-beta primer mix. TCRdb itself trimmed the public reads at Q25 with fastp, ran MiXCR and retained productive beta chains. Duplicate CDR3 protein sequences are folded into a single record with the most common DNA and genes. The table for this sample lists 1,800,000 or so distinct CDR3 sequences; roughly 43% of them were counted only once. The ten largest clones add up to more than 20% of the sample. What was sequenced was blood. These receptors were taken from a human donor in good health.

The chain joins TRBV7-9 to TRBJ2-5, with D possibly being TRBD1 (6 bases). The DNA matches TRBJ2-7 better at its end, which makes the J call doubtful. Germline V gives CDR1 SEHNR, CDR2 FQNEAQ (reference sequence). This CDR3 contains 14 residues. The CDR3 loop reads CASGYSGTFNEQYF. The CDR3 bases are TGTGCCAGCGGCTACTCCGGGACATTTAACGAGCAGTACTTC.

This clonotype occurred a few times. J is TRBJ2-1 and V is TRBV7-9, with TRBD1 matching over 8 bases. This CDR3 spans 14 amino acids. V trimming: 5 bases; J trimming: 6 bases; junction bases outside the gene matches: 6. Germline V gives CDR1 SEHNR, CDR2 FQNEAQ (reference sequence). In DNA form, the CDR3 reads TGTGCCAGCAGCCAGGGGGCTTCTGGCAATGAGCAGTTCTTC. This translates into CASSQGASGNEQFF.

This sequence joins TRBV9 and TRBJ1-4, with TRBD1 matching over 9 bases. CDR3 length: 14 amino acids. Germline V CDR1 and CDR2: SGDLS, YYNGEE. V lost 3 bases to trimming and J lost 8 bases; unmatched junction nucleotides: 5. The CDR3, as DNA: TGTGCCAGCAGCGCGACAGGGGGGAAGGAAAAACTGTTTTTT. Translation: CASSATGGKEKLFF.

The sample holds a few counts of this clonotype. The chain uses TRBV4-1 and TRBJ1-1, with D unclear. Germline V gene lookup returns CDR1 MGHRA and CDR2 YSYEKL. Trimming pared 6 bases from V and 4 bases from J, leaving 12 bases between. CDR3 length equals 13 residues. CDR3 protein: CASSRIAGTEAFF. For the CDR3, the DNA is TGCGCCAGCAGTCGAATAGCGGGCACTGAAGCTTTCTTT.

V and J are TRBV20-1 and TRBJ2-6; D remains ambiguous. CDR3 length: 12 amino acids. Germline loops: CDR1 DFQATT, CDR2 SNEGSKA (reference sequence). The CDR3 DNA is TGCAGCGGTACAACCTCGGCCAACGTCCTGACTTTC. This gives the protein CSGTTSANVLTF.

This clonotype was picked up many times. The gene calls are TRBV9 and TRBJ2-1; 8 bases agree with TRBD2. Germline V CDR1 and CDR2: SGDLS, YYNGEE. After removal of 0 bases from V and 7 bases from J, the junction contained 6 bases not matched to a gene. The CDR3 is made up of 15 amino acids. As DNA, the CDR3 is TGTGCCAGCAGCGTAGTCACGGGGGGGCCGAATGAGCAGTTCTTC. This sequence encodes CASSVVTGGPNEQFF.

V gene TRBV5-1 combines with J gene TRBJ2-3; 7 nucleotides match TRBD1. Germline V gene sequence: CDR1 SGHRS, CDR2 YFSETQ. The CDR3 length is 16 residues. V was clipped by 0 bases and J by 2 bases; unmatched bases: 6. The CDR3 reads CASSLARGTFTDTQYF. In DNA, the CDR3 is TGCGCCAGCAGCTTGGCCAGGGGGACCTTCACAGATACGCAGTATTTT.